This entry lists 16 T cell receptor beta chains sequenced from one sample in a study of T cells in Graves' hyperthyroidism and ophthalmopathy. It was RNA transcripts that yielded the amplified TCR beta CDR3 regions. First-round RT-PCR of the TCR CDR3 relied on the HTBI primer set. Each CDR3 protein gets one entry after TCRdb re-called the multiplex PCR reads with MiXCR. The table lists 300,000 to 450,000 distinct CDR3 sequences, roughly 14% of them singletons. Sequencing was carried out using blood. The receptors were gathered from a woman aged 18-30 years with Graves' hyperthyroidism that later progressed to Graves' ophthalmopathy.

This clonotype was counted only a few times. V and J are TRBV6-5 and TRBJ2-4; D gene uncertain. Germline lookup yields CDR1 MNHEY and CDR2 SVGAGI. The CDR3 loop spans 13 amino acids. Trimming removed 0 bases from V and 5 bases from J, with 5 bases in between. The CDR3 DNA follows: TGTGCCAGCAGTTACTCACAAGAAAACATTCAGTACTTC. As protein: CASSYSQENIQYF.

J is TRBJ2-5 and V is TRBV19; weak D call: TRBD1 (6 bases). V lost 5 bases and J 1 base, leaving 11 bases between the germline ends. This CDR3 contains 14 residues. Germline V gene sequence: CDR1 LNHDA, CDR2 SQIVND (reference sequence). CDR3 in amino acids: CASSVDSLQETQYF. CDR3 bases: TGTGCCAGTAGTGTGGACAGTCTCCAAGAGACCCAGTACTTC.

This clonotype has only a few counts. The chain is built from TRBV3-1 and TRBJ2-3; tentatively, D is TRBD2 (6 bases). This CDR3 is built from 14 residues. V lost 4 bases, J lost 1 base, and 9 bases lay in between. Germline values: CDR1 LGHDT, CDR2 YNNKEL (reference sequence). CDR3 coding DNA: TGTGCCAGCAGCCGGGGACTTGGCACAGATACGCAGTATTTT. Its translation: CASSRGLGTDTQYF.

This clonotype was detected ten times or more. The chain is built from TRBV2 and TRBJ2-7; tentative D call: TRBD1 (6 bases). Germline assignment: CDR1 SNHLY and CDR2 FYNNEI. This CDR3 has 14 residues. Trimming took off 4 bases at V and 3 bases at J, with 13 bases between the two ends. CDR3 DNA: TGTGCCAGCAGTGTAACAGGGACAAACTACGAGCAGTACTTC. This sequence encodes CASSVTGTNYEQYF.

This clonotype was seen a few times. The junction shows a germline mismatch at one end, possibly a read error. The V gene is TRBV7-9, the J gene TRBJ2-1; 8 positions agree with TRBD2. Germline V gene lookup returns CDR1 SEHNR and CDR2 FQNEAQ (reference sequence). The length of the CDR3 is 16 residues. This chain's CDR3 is CASGLARTSIHNEQFF. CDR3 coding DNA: TGTGCCAGCGGCTTAGCCCGGACTAGCATCCACAATGAGCAGTTCTTC.

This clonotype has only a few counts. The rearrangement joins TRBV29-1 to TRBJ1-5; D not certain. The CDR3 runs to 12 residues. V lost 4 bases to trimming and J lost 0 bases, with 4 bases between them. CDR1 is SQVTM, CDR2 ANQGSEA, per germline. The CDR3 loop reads CSVGDSNQPQHF. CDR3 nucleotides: TGCAGCGTTGGAGATAGCAATCAGCCCCAGCATTTT.

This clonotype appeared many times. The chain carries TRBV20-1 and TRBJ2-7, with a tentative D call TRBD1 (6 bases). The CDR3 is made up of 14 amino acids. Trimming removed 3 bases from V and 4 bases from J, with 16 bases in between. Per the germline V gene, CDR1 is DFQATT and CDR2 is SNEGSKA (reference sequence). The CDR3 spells CSASGGGRDYEQYF. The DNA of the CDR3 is TGCAGTGCTAGCGGTGGGGGCCGGGATTACGAGCAGTACTTC.

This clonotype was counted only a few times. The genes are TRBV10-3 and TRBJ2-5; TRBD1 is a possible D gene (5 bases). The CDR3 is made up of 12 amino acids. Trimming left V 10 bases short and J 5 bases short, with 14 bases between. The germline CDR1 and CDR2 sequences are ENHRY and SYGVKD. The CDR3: CATQAGSETQYF. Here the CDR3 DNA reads TGTGCCACCCAGGCAGGGTCTGAGACCCAGTACTTC.

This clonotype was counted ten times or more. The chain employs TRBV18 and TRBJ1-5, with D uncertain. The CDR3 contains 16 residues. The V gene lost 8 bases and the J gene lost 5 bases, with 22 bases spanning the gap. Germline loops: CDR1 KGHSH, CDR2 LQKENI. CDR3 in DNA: TGTGCCAGCACAACTTATTCACTTTTTAGGGATCAGCCCCAGCATTTT. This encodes CASTTYSLFRDQPQHF. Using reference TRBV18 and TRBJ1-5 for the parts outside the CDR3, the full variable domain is NAGVMQNPRHLVRRRGQEARLRCSPMKGHSHVYWYRQLPEEGLKFMVYLQKENIIDESGMPKERFSAEFPKEGPSILRIQQVVRGDSAAYFCASTTYSLFRDQPQHFGDGTRLSIL.

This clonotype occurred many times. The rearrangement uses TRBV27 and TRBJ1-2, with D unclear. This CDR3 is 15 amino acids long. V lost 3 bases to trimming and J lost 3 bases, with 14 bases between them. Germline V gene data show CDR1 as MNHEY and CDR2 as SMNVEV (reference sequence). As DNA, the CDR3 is TGTGCCAGCAGTTTCTCCCGGGCCCTGGACTATGGCTACACCTTC. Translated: CASSFSRALDYGYTF.

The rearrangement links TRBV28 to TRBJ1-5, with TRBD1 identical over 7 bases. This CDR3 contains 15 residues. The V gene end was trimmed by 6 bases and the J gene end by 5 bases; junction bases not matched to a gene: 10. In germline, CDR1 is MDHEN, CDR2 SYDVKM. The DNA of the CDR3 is TGTGCCAGCAGGAATCTCGACAGGGCGGATCAGCCCCAGCATTTT. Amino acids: CASRNLDRADQPQHF.

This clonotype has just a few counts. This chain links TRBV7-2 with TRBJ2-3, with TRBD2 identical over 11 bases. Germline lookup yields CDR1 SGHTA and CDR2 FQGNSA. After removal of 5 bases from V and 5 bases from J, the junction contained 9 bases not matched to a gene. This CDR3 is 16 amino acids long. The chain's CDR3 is CASSILSGRGLDTQYF. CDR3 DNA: TGTGCCAGCAGCATCCTTAGCGGGAGGGGGCTAGATACGCAGTATTTT.

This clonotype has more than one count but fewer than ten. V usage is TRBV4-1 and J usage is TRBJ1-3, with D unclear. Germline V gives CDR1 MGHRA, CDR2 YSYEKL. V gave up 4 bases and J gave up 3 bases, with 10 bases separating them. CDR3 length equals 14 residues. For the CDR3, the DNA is TGCGCCAGCAGCCTTCTGGGTCTTGGAAACACCATATATTTT. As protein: CASSLLGLGNTIYF.

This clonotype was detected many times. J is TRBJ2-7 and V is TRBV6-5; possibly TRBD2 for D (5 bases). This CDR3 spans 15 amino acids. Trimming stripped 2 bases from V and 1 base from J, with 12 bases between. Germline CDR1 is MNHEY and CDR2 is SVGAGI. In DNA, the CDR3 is TGTGCCAGCAGTTACGGGCCAGAGGGTTCCTACGAGCAGTACTTC. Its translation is CASSYGPEGSYEQYF.

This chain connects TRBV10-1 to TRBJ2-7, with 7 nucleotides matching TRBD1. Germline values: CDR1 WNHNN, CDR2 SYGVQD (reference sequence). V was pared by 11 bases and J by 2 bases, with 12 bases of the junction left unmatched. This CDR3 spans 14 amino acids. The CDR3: CAADPGQTAYEQYF. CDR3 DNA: TGCGCCGCAGACCCGGGACAGACCGCCTACGAGCAGTACTTC.

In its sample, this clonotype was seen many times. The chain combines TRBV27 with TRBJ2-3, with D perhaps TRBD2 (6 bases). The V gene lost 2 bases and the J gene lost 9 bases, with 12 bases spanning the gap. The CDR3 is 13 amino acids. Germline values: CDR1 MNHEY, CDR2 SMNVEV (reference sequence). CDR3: CASSLAKGGTQYF. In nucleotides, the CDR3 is TGTGCCAGCAGTTTAGCGAAGGGAGGAACGCAGTATTTT.